This T cell receptor (beta chain) came from a study of regulatory T cells in long-lasting Graves disease. Trimming took 4 bases from V and 7 from J, leaving 7 bases between them. This CDR3 contains 12 residues. Germline lookup yields CDR1 KGHSH and CDR2 LQKENI. Findings and limits, study-wide: Patients with persistent Graves' had lower TCR diversity than newly diagnosed patients.

The time point denotes: newly diagnosed GD, antithyroid drugs for less than 3 months. Researchers made the TCR library from RNA that was extracted from PBMCs. This clonotype was seen many times. No antigen is known for it. With iRepertoire HTBI primers and Arm-PCR of CDR3 regions, TCR beta libraries were built. Each CDR3 protein gets one entry after TCRdb re-called the multiplex PCR reads with MiXCR. The table lists 400,000 to 450,000 distinct CDR3 sequences, 14% to 15% of them singletons, with 16% in the top ten. These sequences were also reported in another study, on T cells in Graves' hyperthyroidism and ophthalmopathy.

This specimen was peripheral blood mononuclear cells (PBMCs), taken at new diagnosis, from a patient treated with antithyroid drugs. The TCR was taken from a woman aged 25 to 45 with Graves disease. J is TRBJ2-2 and V is TRBV18; tentatively, D is TRBD2 (5 bases). Here the CDR3 reads CASSLRGGELFF. The CDR3 DNA reads as TGTGCCAGCTCACTTCGGGGCGGGGAGCTGTTTTTT.